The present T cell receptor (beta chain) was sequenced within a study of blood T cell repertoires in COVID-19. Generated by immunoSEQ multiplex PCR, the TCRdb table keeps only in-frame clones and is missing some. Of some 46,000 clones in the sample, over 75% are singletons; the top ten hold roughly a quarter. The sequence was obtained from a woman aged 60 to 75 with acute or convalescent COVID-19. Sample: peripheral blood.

CDR3 coding DNA: TGTGCCGGACAGAGCTCGACTAATGAAAAACTGTTTTTT. This encodes CAGQSSTNEKLFF. This chain connects TRBV2 to TRBJ1-4, with D possibly TRBD1 on 6 matching bases. Trimming shortened V by 11 bases and J by 2 bases, and 12 bases separated the two germline ends. Germline-derived CDR1 and CDR2 are SNHLY and FYNNEI. The CDR3 sequence is 13 residues long.